Shown below are 6 T cell receptor beta chains from a single sample sequenced in a study of blood T cell repertoires in COVID-19. The data were produced by immunoSEQ multiplex PCR, yet TCRdb's version contains in-frame clones alone and is incomplete. The repertoire has under 200,000 clones, 65% to 90% of them found once; the top ten carry less than 5.5%. Sample: PBMCs or T cells enriched from blood (not recorded which). The source of these receptors is a woman in her fifties or sixties with acute COVID-19.

The chain employs TRBV12-3 or TRBV12-4 and TRBJ1-4; D remains ambiguous. V was cut by 5 bases and J by 12 bases, with 13 bases left in between. There are 12 residues in the CDR3. CDR3 region: CASSLPKSELFF. The CDR3 DNA follows: TGTGCCAGCAGTCTACCCAAATCGGAACTGTTTTTT.

J is TRBJ1-6 and V is TRBV20-1; a possible D gene is TRBD1 (6 bases). Deletions cut 6 bases from V and 8 bases from J, with 8 bases between. Germline CDR1 is DFQATT and CDR2 is SNEGSKA (reference sequence). The CDR3 has 11 amino acids. CDR3 bases: TGCAGTGCCAGACAGGATTCACCCCTCCACTTT. Protein product: CSARQDSPLHF.

The chain combines TRBV5-4 with TRBJ2-1, with D possibly matching TRBD2 (5 bases). The CDR3 totals 15 residues. Germline V gene data show CDR1 as SGHNT and CDR2 as YYREEE (reference sequence). With 0 bases removed from V and 5 bases from J, the gap between germline ends came to 12 bases. The CDR3 region is CASSLGSGYNNEQFF. In DNA, the CDR3 is TGTGCCAGCAGCTTGGGCAGCGGATACAACAATGAGCAGTTCTTC. Variable domain in full (rest from reference TRBV5-4 and TRBJ2-1): ETGVTQSPTHLIKTRGQQVTLRCSSQSGHNTVSWYQQALGQGPQFIFQYYREEENGRGNFPPRFSGLQFPNYSSELNVNALELDDSALYLCASSLGSGYNNEQFFGPGTRLTVL.

Note on this clone: A read error may produce the germline difference seen at one junction end. The gene calls are TRBV28 and TRBJ1-2; TRBD1 aligns across 9 bases. Germline V lookup: CDR1 MDHEN, CDR2 SYDVKM. CDR3 length equals 14 residues. The CDR3 DNA is TGTGCCAGCAGATTATGGGACAGGGAGTATGGCTACACCTTC. This codes for CASRLWDREYGYTF.

The chain links TRBV5-1 to TRBJ2-3, with 9 bases lining up with TRBD2. CDR1 SGHRS and CDR2 YFSETQ come from the germline V gene. The CDR3 has 16 amino acids. Trimming removed 3 bases from V and 4 bases from J; junction bases left unmatched: 9. The CDR3 here is CASSSSAGGNADTQYF. CDR3 bases: TGCGCCAGCAGCTCCTCAGCGGGAGGTAACGCAGATACGCAGTATTTT.

This chain uses TRBV30 with TRBJ2-5; TRBD1 aligns across 9 bases. Germline CDR1 is GTSNPN and CDR2 is SVGIG (reference sequence). This CDR3 contains 14 residues. Losses at the gene ends were 5 bases for V and 4 bases for J; bases not matched to a gene: 8. CDR3 sequence reads: CAWETGTGSETQYF. The DNA for the CDR3 is TGTGCCTGGGAGACAGGGACAGGGTCAGAGACCCAGTACTTC.